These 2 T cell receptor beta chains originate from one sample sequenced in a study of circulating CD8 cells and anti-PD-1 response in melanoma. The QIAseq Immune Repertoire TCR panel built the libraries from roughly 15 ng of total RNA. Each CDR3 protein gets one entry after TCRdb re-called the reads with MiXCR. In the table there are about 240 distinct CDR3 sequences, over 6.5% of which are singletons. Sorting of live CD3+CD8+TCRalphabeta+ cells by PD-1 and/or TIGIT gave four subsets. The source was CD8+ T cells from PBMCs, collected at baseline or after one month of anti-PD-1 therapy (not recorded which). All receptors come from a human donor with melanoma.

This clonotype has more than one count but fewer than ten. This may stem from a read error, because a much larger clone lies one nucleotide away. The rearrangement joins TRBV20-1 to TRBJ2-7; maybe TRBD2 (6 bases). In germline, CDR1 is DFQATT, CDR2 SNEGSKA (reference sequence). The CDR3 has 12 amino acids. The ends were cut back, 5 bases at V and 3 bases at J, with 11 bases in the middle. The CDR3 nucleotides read TGCAGTGCTGGAGTAGCGGACTACGAGCAGTACTTC. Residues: CSAGVADYEQYF.

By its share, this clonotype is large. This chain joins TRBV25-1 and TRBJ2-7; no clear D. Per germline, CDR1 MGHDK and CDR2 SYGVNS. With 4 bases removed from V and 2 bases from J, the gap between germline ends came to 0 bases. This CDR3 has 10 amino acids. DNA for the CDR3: TGTGCCAGCAGTGCCTACGAGCAGTACTTC. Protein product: CASSAYEQYF.